This is a list of T cell receptor beta chains from one sample in a study of OX40 agonist ivuxolimab in advanced cancers. Sequencing used immunoSEQ multiplex PCR; TCRdb keeps in-frame clones, though not all of them. The sample contains some 69,000 clones, approximately 92% of which appear only once. The specimen was CD4+ or CD8+ T cells sorted from blood, collected in a trial of the OX40 agonist ivuxolimab. These receptors came from an adult with an advanced solid tumor such as melanoma, head and neck, liver or kidney cancer. Both conserved end residues are part of each CDR3. The order of the fields is J gene, clone size, V gene, D gene, CDR3 protein, CDR3 DNA. D genes are given only for firm matches. The listing skips clone size in some rows; elsewhere it reads once, few, many or a size class.

TRBJ2-3,.,TRBV4-3,TRBD2,CASSQGASGGNTDTQYF,TGCGCCAGCAGCCAAGGGGCTAGCGGGGGGAACACAGATACGCAGTATTTT
TRBJ2-7,.,TRBV30,TRBD1,CAWETGGRDEQYF,TGTGCCTGGGAAACAGGGGGACGCGACGAGCAGTACTTC
TRBJ2-2,.,TRBV6-1,TRBD2,CASSAWTGGNTGELFF,TGTGCCAGCAGTGCCTGGACGGGGGGGAACACCGGGGAGCTGTTTTTT
TRBJ1-2,.,TRBV27,.,CASSFGPRGYGYTF,TGTGCCAGCAGTTTCGGTCCCAGAGGCTATGGCTACACCTTC
TRBJ2-5,.,TRBV5-1,.,CASSLGHRKETQYF,TGCGCCAGCAGCTTGGGACACCGTAAAGAGACCCAGTACTTC
TRBJ1-2,once,TRBV28,TRBD1,CASSLPQGAIYGYTF,TGTGCCAGCAGTTTACCCCAGGGGGCGATCTATGGCTACACCTTC
TRBJ2-2,.,TRBV30,.,CAWSGLNRITGELFF,TGTGCCTGGAGTGGCCTGAATAGGATCACCGGGGAGCTGTTTTTT
TRBJ2-7,.,TRBV27,.,CASSTSRYEQYF,TGTGCCAGCAGTACTAGCCGATACGAGCAGTACTTC
TRBJ2-7,.,TRBV7-9,.,CASGPAGREQYF,TGTGCCAGCGGGCCCGCGGGACGGGAGCAGTACTTC
TRBJ1-2,.,TRBV28,.,CASLPPEGGGRGYGYTF,TGTGCCAGCCTACCACCGGAAGGGGGGGGTCGGGGCTATGGCTACACCTTC
TRBJ2-1,.,TRBV29-1,.,CSVDRSTQYNEQFF,TGCAGCGTTGACCGAAGTACCCAATACAATGAGCAGTTCTTC
TRBJ2-5,.,TRBV6-1,TRBD2,CASSVRTSGRAGETQYF,TGTGCCAGCAGTGTACGGACTAGCGGGAGGGCCGGGGAGACCCAGTACTTC
TRBJ1-5,.,TRBV28,.,CASSLAGGNQPQHF,TGTGCCAGCAGTTTAGCGGGGGGGAATCAGCCCCAGCATTTT
TRBJ2-1,.,TRBV9,TRBD2,CASSVEAGGGGEQFF,TGTGCCAGCAGCGTAGAAGCGGGGGGAGGTGGTGAGCAGTTCTTC
TRBJ1-3,.,TRBV9,.,CASSVAQGIGNTIYF,TGTGCCAGCAGCGTAGCTCAAGGGATTGGAAACACCATATATTTT
TRBJ2-7,.,TRBV7-6,.,CASSLGPGSYEQYF,TGTGCCAGCAGCTTAGGTCCGGGCTCCTACGAGCAGTACTTC
TRBJ2-3,few,TRBV5-5,TRBD1,CASSPSGTGGLNTQYF,TGTGCCAGCAGCCCCTCCGGGACAGGGGGCTTGAATACGCAGTATTTT
TRBJ2-1,.,TRBV29-1,.,CSVEDRRGPTNEQFF,TGCAGCGTTGAAGATCGGAGGGGGCCCACGAATGAGCAGTTCTTC
TRBJ2-7,once,TRBV29-1,TRBD2,CSVAGTPGTSGSYEQYF,TGCAGCGTCGCCGGGACACCAGGGACTAGCGGGAGTTACGAGCAGTACTTC
TRBJ2-2,.,TRBV5-5,.,CASSIDLGRVTGELFF,TGTGCCAGCAGCATCGATCTGGGGCGCGTCACCGGGGAGCTGTTTTTT
TRBJ1-4,once,TRBV5-1,.,CASRSDGGGNEKLFF,TGCGCCAGCAGATCGGACGGCGGGGGTAATGAAAAACTGTTTTTT
TRBJ2-5,.,TRBV2,.,CASSAPEGPRRTQYF,TGTGCCAGCAGTGCCCCGGAGGGGCCCCGACGGACCCAGTACTTC
TRBJ2-2,.,TRBV5-1,.,CASSLGQDDTGELFF,TGCGCCAGCAGCTTGGGGCAGGACGACACCGGGGAGCTGTTTTTT
TRBJ2-3,.,TRBV9,TRBD1,CASSFGQGRDTDTQYF,TGTGCCAGCAGCTTTGGACAGGGGCGGGACACAGATACGCAGTATTTT
TRBJ2-3,.,TRBV7-8,.,CASSRGENTQYF,TGTGCCAGCAGTAGAGGGGAGAATACGCAGTATTTT
TRBJ2-3,few,TRBV7-9,.,CASSLGSGADTQYF,TGTGCCAGCAGCTTGGGGAGCGGCGCAGATACGCAGTATTTT
TRBJ1-1,.,TRBV9,.,CASSVGWRQNTEAFF,TGTGCCAGCAGCGTAGGATGGAGGCAGAACACTGAAGCTTTCTTT
TRBJ2-7,.,TRBV28,TRBD1,CASSFEQGAVYEQYF,TGTGCCAGCAGTTTCGAGCAGGGGGCAGTTTACGAGCAGTACTTC
TRBJ2-2,.,TRBV29-1,.,CSVDLGAYTGELFF,TGCAGCGTTGATCTGGGGGCCTACACCGGGGAGCTGTTTTTT
TRBJ2-2,.,TRBV2,.,CASSEGGAFTGELFF,TGTGCCAGCAGTGAAGGTGGGGCTTTCACCGGGGAGCTGTTTTTT
TRBJ2-3,.,TRBV9,.,CASSVGGRRRGADTQYF,TGTGCCAGCAGCGTAGGGGGGCGGCGGCGGGGCGCAGATACGCAGTATTTT
TRBJ2-1,.,TRBV10-3,TRBD2,CAISETSGSGQFF,TGTGCCATCAGTGAAACTAGCGGGAGTGGGCAGTTCTTC
TRBJ1-4,.,TRBV6-6,.,CASSRRQGLEKLFF,TGTGCCAGCAGCCGCCGGCAGGGCTTGGAAAAACTGTTTTTT
TRBJ2-7,.,TRBV7-2,TRBD1,CASSSGGQGVAEQYF,TGTGCCAGCAGCTCAGGAGGACAGGGGGTGGCCGAGCAGTACTTC
TRBJ2-7,.,TRBV5-1,.,CASSFQGGTSYEQYF,TGCGCCAGCAGCTTTCAAGGGGGTACCTCCTACGAGCAGTACTTC
TRBJ2-7,few,TRBV7-7,TRBD2,CASSRTSGYEQYF,TGTGCTAGCAGCCGGACTAGCGGCTACGAGCAGTACTTC
TRBJ1-2,once,TRBV15,.,CATSAGSRYGYTF,TGTGCCACCAGCGCAGGGTCGAGGTATGGCTACACCTTC
TRBJ2-7,.,TRBV7-2,TRBD2,CASSLASGSSYEQYF,TGTGCCAGCAGCTTAGCTAGCGGGAGTTCCTACGAGCAGTACTTC
TRBJ1-1,.,TRBV9,.,CASSGLQTNTEAFF,TGTGCCAGCAGCGGGTTACAGACGAACACTGAAGCTTTCTTT
TRBJ2-1,.,TRBV5-1,TRBD2,CASAPGLARNEQFF,TGCGCCAGCGCCCCCGGACTAGCGAGGAATGAGCAGTTCTTC
TRBJ2-7,.,TRBV18,.,CASSPSGSGSYEQYF,TGTGCCAGCTCACCATCCGGGTCCGGTTCCTACGAGCAGTACTTC
TRBJ2-3,.,TRBV7-9,TRBD2,CASSPGLAGGNTQYF,TGTGCCAGCAGCCCAGGACTAGCGGGAGGCAATACGCAGTATTTT
TRBJ1-5,.,TRBV18,TRBD1,CASSDTGENQPQHF,TGTGCCAGCTCAGATACAGGGGAAAATCAGCCCCAGCATTTT